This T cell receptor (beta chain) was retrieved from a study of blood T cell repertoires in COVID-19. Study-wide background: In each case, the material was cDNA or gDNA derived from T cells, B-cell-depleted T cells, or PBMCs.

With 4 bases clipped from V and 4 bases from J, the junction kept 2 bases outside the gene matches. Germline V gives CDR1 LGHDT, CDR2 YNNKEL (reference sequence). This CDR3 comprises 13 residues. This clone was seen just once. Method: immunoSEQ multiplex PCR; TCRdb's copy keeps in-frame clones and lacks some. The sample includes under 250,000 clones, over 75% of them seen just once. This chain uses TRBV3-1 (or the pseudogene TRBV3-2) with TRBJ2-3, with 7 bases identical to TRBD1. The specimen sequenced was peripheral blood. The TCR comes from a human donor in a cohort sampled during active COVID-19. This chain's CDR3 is CASSLGQADTQYF. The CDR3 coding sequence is TGTGCCAGCAGCCTAGGACAGGCAGATACGCAGTATTTT.